The 22 T cell receptor beta chains below come from one sample, sequenced in a study of blood T cells in healthy people across ages. The use of a sample-barcoded 5' primer and a J-beta primer mix characterized a second PCR of roughly 7 to 12 cycles. TCRdb redid the calling of the 5' RACE reads with MiXCR, one entry per CDR3 protein. Of roughly 790,000 distinct CDR3 sequences listed, roughly two fifths are singletons. The specimen sequenced was blood. The receptors were sampled from a woman in her sixties or seventies in good health.

The chain carries TRBV20-1 and TRBJ2-7, with 9 nucleotides matching TRBD2. CDR3 size: 17 residues. V was pared by 5 bases and J by 1 base, with 15 bases of the junction left unmatched. In germline, CDR1 is DFQATT, CDR2 SNEGSKA (reference sequence). Written as DNA, the CDR3 is TGCAGTGCTGGGAAGGGGCGGGGGGGCACTCTTTCCTACGAGCAGTACTTC. This translates into CSAGKGRGGTLSYEQYF.

This clonotype was seen more than once but under ten times. The chain links TRBV10-1 to TRBJ2-3; D remains unclear. Germline values: CDR1 WNHNN, CDR2 SYGVQD (reference sequence). CDR3 length equals 15 residues. Trimming removed 3 bases at V and 4 bases at J, with 14 bases between. The CDR3 region has the DNA TGCGCCAGCAGTGATCCGACAAGAGAACCAGATACGCAGTATTTT. Its protein product is CASSDPTREPDTQYF.

This clonotype was detected a few times. V is TRBV7-9 and J is TRBJ2-1; D tentatively reads TRBD1 or TRBD2 (6 bases each). V lost 3 bases and J 8 bases, leaving 17 bases between the germline ends. CDR1 SEHNR and CDR2 FQNEAQ come from the germline V gene (reference sequence). The CDR3 consists of 15 residues. The DNA for the CDR3 is TGTGCCAGCAGCTTCGTCCTAGCTGGGGGGCATGAGCAGTTCTTC. Encoded protein: CASSFVLAGGHEQFF.

This clonotype was seen ten or more times. The gene calls are TRBV5-1 and TRBJ2-7; D gene unclear. This CDR3 contains 14 residues. V was trimmed by 0 bases and J by 0 bases, leaving 7 bases between them. CDR1 is SGHRS and CDR2 is YFSETQ in the germline V gene. The CDR3 sequence: CASSLARDSYEQYF. CDR3 in DNA: TGCGCCAGCAGCTTGGCACGAGACTCCTACGAGCAGTACTTC.

The chain has TRBV27 and TRBJ1-5; a weak D match, TRBD1 (6 bases). Per germline, CDR1 MNHEY and CDR2 SMNVEV (reference sequence). The ends were cut back, 5 bases at V and 7 bases at J, with 18 bases in the middle. The CDR3 covers 15 residues. This chain's CDR3 is CASSEYRAPGQPQHF. CDR3 nucleotides: TGTGCCAGCAGTGAATACAGGGCGCCGGGGCAGCCCCAGCATTTT.

The genes are TRBV2 and TRBJ1-5; D is unclear. The CDR3 runs 13 residues. Germline loops: CDR1 SNHLY, CDR2 FYNNEI. V dropped 6 bases and J dropped 6 bases, with 12 bases sitting between them. CDR3 in DNA: TGTGCCAGCAGAGTTGAGGGCGTTCAGCCCCAGCATTTT. It codes for CASRVEGVQPQHF.

The V gene is TRBV20-1, the J gene TRBJ1-1; TRBD1 matches 8 bases. The CDR3 has 14 residues. V lost 3 bases, J lost 4 bases, and 7 bases stayed unmatched. Germline V CDR1 and CDR2: DFQATT, SNEGSKA (reference sequence). The CDR3 region has the DNA TGCAGTGCTAGCCAGGGGGCGCGTGTCACTGAAGCTTTCTTT. Protein: CSASQGARVTEAFF.

A few counts support this clonotype. The CDR3 loop is CASNEMRYEQYF. The CDR3, as DNA: TGTGCCAGCAACGAGATGAGGTACGAGCAGTACTTC. The V call is TRBV28, the J call TRBJ2-7; unclear D gene. V was clipped by 7 bases and J by 4 bases, with 11 bases between them. The CDR3 covers 12 residues. The V gene's germline CDR1 is MDHEN and CDR2 SYDVKM.

The sample holds many counts of this clonotype. This chain links TRBV4-3 with TRBJ2-1; TRBD2 matches 9 bases. V was pared by 0 bases and J by 1 base, with 7 bases of the junction left unmatched. CDR1 and CDR2 from the germline V gene are LGHNA and YSLEER. This CDR3 has 18 residues. The CDR3: CASSQDWASGTSYNEQFF. In DNA, the CDR3 is TGCGCCAGCAGCCAAGATTGGGCTAGCGGGACTTCCTACAATGAGCAGTTCTTC.

This rearrangement joins TRBV4-3 to TRBJ2-1; D might be TRBD1 or TRBD2, each matching 5 bases. The CDR3 covers 15 residues. Germline V gene sequence: CDR1 LGHNA, CDR2 YSLEER. Trimming shortened V by 1 base and J by 3 bases, and 10 bases separated the two germline ends. CDR3 protein: CASSQGGAYYNEQFF. CDR3 sequence (DNA): TGCGCCAGCAGCCAAGGAGGGGCCTACTACAATGAGCAGTTCTTC.

This chain joins TRBV5-1 and TRBJ2-2; 8 nucleotides line up with TRBD1. V dropped 3 bases and J dropped 3; count of bases not matched to a gene: 7. Germline V lookup: CDR1 SGHRS, CDR2 YFSETQ. This CDR3 is built from 16 residues. CDR3 sequence (DNA): TGCGCCAGCAGCTCTCACGACAGGGGAGACACCGGGGAGCTGTTTTTT. Encoded protein: CASSSHDRGDTGELFF.

The chain recombines TRBV11-1 with TRBJ2-3; the D gene is possibly TRBD2 (6 bases). CDR3 length equals 16 residues. Trimming took off 6 bases at V and 4 bases at J, with 20 bases between the two ends. The germline V gene has CDR1 SGHAT and CDR2 FQDESV (reference sequence). CDR3 protein: CASSYRSGGIADTQYF. The CDR3 DNA reads TGTGCCAGCAGTTACAGGTCTGGCGGGATCGCAGATACGCAGTATTTT.

This chain connects TRBV3-1 to TRBJ2-5, with 10 bases aligning to TRBD2. J was trimmed by 2 bases and V by 1 base; bases with no gene match: 4. This CDR3 contains 16 residues. The germline CDR1 and CDR2 sequences are LGHDT and YNNKEL (reference sequence). CDR3 bases: TGTGCCAGCAGCCAAGTAGCTAGCGGGGGACAAGAGACCCAGTACTTC. It translates to CASSQVASGGQETQYF.

This clonotype was counted between two and nine times. This sequence joins TRBV2 and TRBJ2-3, with D unresolved. The CDR3 contains 14 residues. V was shortened by 4 bases and J by 2 bases, with 10 bases between the two germline ends. Germline V gene data show CDR1 as SNHLY and CDR2 as FYNNEI. The CDR3 DNA sequence: TGTGCCAGCAGTGTCCTAGAGGACACAGATACGCAGTATTTT. Amino acid sequence: CASSVLEDTDTQYF.

This clonotype was detected ten times or more. This chain joins TRBV5-1 and TRBJ2-7; 9 bases line up with TRBD1. The CDR3 extends over 17 amino acids. Germline V lookup: CDR1 SGHRS, CDR2 YFSETQ. The ends lost 2 bases at V and 0 bases at J; junction bases unmatched: 9. The CDR3 region is CASSLLPTGQGSYEQYF. CDR3 nucleotide sequence: TGCGCCAGCAGCTTACTACCCACGGGACAGGGCTCCTACGAGCAGTACTTC.

In its sample, this clonotype was seen many times. The chain combines TRBV5-1 with TRBJ2-7; D is uncertain. With 2 bases removed from V and 4 bases from J, the gap between germline ends came to 7 bases. The CDR3 runs 12 residues. In germline, CDR1 is SGHRS, CDR2 YFSETQ. CDR3 coding DNA: TGCGCCAGCAGCTTAGGGCGGTACGAGCAGTACTTC. It codes for CASSLGRYEQYF.

This chain connects TRBV9 to TRBJ2-1, with D perhaps matching TRBD1 (5 bases). Trimming shortened V by 0 bases and J by 13 bases, and 14 bases separated the two germline ends. CDR1 is SGDLS and CDR2 is YYNGEE in the germline V gene. The CDR3 runs to 13 residues. CDR3 protein: CASSVGQKETQFF. CDR3 nucleotide sequence: TGTGCCAGCAGCGTAGGACAGAAAGAGACCCAGTTCTTC.

This clonotype has more than one count but fewer than ten. The genes are TRBV27 and TRBJ2-5; D is undetermined. CDR3 size: 14 residues. The V end was cut by 3 bases, the J end by 1 base, with 9 bases between. CDR1 is MNHEY, CDR2 SMNVEV, per germline (reference sequence). CDR3 in DNA: TGTGCCAGCAGTTTCGGGCAGACCCAAGAGACCCAGTACTTC. Protein product: CASSFGQTQETQYF.

The chain is built from TRBV20-1 and TRBJ2-5; 10 positions match TRBD2. The V gene end was trimmed by 3 bases and the J gene end by 7 bases; junction bases not matched to a gene: 8. This CDR3 is 14 amino acids long. Germline V gene sequence: CDR1 DFQATT, CDR2 SNEGSKA (reference sequence). The CDR3 coding sequence is TGCAGTGCTAGTGTACTAGCGGGAAGTGGGACCCAGTACTTC. It encodes CSASVLAGSGTQYF.

This clonotype was seen at least ten times. Here the CDR3 DNA reads TGTGCCAGCAGTTTAGGGGTCACAGATACGCAGTATTTT. It yields the protein CASSLGVTDTQYF. This chain uses TRBV27 with TRBJ2-3; D remains ambiguous. V was pared by 2 bases and J by 2 bases, with 5 bases between. CDR1 and CDR2 (germline): MNHEY, SMNVEV (reference sequence). CDR3 length: 13 amino acids.

V is TRBV4-1 and J is TRBJ2-7; D perhaps matches TRBD2 (5 bases). Per germline, CDR1 MGHRA and CDR2 YSYEKL. Deletions cut 1 base from V and 3 bases from J, with 16 bases between. This CDR3 is built from 16 residues. CDR3 region: CASSQVGESLYYEQYF. The CDR3 DNA reads as TGCGCCAGCAGCCAAGTTGGGGAGTCCCTCTACTACGAGCAGTACTTC.

The chain joins TRBV12-3 or TRBV12-4 to TRBJ2-4; 11 positions agree with TRBD1. V gave up 6 bases and J gave up 13 bases; unmatched junction bases: 20. The CDR3 loop spans 17 amino acids. CDR3 nucleotide sequence: TGTGCCAGCAGGGGGATAGGGACAGGGGGACTCCAAGAGATCCAGTACTTC. This gives the protein CASRGIGTGGLQEIQYF.